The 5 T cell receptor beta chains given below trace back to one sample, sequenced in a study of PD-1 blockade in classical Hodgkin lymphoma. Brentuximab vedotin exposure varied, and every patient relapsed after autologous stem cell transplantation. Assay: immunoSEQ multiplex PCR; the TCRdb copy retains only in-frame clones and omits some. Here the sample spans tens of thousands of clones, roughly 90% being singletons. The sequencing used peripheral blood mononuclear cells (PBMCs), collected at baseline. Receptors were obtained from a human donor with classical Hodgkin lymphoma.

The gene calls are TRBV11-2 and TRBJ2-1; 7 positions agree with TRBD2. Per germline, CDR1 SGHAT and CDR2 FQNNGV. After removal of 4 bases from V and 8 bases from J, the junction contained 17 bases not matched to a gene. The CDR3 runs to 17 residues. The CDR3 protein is CASSSPPPGRIIDEQFF. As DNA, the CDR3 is TGTGCCAGCAGCTCCCCTCCTCCCGGGAGGATTATCGATGAGCAGTTCTTC.

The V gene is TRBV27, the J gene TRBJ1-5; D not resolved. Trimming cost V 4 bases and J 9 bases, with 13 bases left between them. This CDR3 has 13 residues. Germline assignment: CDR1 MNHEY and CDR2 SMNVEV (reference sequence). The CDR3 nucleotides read TGTGCCAGCAGTTCTGACCGGACGGGGCCCCAGCATTTT. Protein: CASSSDRTGPQHF.

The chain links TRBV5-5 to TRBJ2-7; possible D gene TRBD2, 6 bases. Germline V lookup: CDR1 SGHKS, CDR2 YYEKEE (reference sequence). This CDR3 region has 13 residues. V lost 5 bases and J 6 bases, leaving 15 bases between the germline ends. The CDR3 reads CASRPGRTVEQYF. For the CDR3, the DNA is TGTGCCAGCAGACCCGGGAGAACGGTCGAGCAGTACTTC.

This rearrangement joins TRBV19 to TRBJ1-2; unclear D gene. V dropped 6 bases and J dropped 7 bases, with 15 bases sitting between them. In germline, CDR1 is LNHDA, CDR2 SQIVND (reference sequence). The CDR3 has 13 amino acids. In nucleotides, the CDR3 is TGTGCCAGTAGAGAGGCCACGCCTGGTGGCTACACCTTC. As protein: CASREATPGGYTF.

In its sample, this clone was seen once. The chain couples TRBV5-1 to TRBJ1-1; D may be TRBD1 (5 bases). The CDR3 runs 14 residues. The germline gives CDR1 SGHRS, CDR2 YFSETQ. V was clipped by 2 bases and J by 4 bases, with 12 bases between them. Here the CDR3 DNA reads TGCGCCAGCAGCTTTACAGGCGTACTCACTGAAGCTTTCTTT. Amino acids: CASSFTGVLTEAFF.